One and the same sample provided the 7 T cell receptor beta chains below, sequenced in a study of blood T cell repertoires in COVID-19. The assay was immunoSEQ multiplex PCR, and TCRdb's table has in-frame clones only and misses some. This sample has approximately 200,000 clones, with about four fifths found just once. Sequencing input: peripheral blood. All receptors come from a woman over 75 with acute or convalescent COVID-19.

The chain carries TRBV24-1 and TRBJ2-3; 7 positions agree with TRBD1. The CDR3 consists of 18 residues. V lost 3 bases, J lost 3 bases, and 14 bases stayed unmatched. CDR1 KGHDR and CDR2 SFDVKD come from the germline V gene. The CDR3 reads CATSDRLQTGTVTDTQYF. The CDR3 nucleotides read TGTGCCACCAGTGATCGGCTACAGACAGGGACCGTTACAGATACGCAGTATTTT.

The chain has TRBV19 and TRBJ1-6, with D maybe TRBD1 (6 bases). Germline V gene sequence: CDR1 LNHDA, CDR2 SQIVND (reference sequence). Trimming shortened V by 3 bases and J by 8 bases, and 11 bases separated the two germline ends. The CDR3 loop spans 14 amino acids. CDR3 in DNA: TGTGCCAGTAGTATCAAGGGGGTGGATTCACCCCTCCACTTT. Translating gives CASSIKGVDSPLHF.

The genes are TRBV7-9 and TRBJ1-6; 9 positions agree with TRBD1. Germline V gene data show CDR1 as SEHNR and CDR2 as FQNEAQ (reference sequence). The V segment lost 5 bases and the J segment 14 bases; nucleotides outside the gene matches: 13. CDR3 length: 15 residues. CDR3 sequence reads: CASSPQGQGLSALHF. The CDR3 region has the DNA TGTGCCAGCAGCCCACAGGGACAGGGATTATCAGCCCTCCACTTT.

The chain has TRBV7-3 and TRBJ2-3; 11 positions match TRBD2. CDR3 length equals 17 residues. Germline trimming cut 5 bases from V and 2 bases from J; bases unmatched to any gene: 9. Germline V lookup: CDR1 SGHTA, CDR2 FQGTGA. The CDR3 spells CASSPTSGRGVTDTQYF. The DNA of the CDR3 is TGTGCCAGCAGCCCAACTAGCGGGAGAGGGGTCACAGATACGCAGTATTTT.

The V and J genes are TRBV19 and TRBJ2-7; D is perhaps TRBD1 (6 bases). Trimming took off 0 bases at V and 0 bases at J, with 12 bases between the two ends. This CDR3 comprises 16 residues. Germline lookup yields CDR1 LNHDA and CDR2 SQIVND (reference sequence). This chain's CDR3 is CASSIDPTGSSYEQYF. DNA of the CDR3: TGTGCCAGTAGTATAGATCCCACAGGGAGCTCCTACGAGCAGTACTTC.

The V call is TRBV28, the J call TRBJ1-1; D gene ambiguous. The CDR3 covers 13 residues. V lost 7 bases to trimming and J lost 2 bases, with 11 bases between them. Looked up from germline, CDR1 is MDHEN and CDR2 is SYDVKM. CDR3 loop: CASKIVINTEAFF. CDR3 coding DNA: TGTGCCAGCAAGATAGTGATAAACACTGAAGCTTTCTTT.

This chain links TRBV5-4 with TRBJ2-1; D may be TRBD2 (7 bases). This CDR3 is 17 amino acids long. Germline CDR1 is SGHNT and CDR2 is YYREEE (reference sequence). The germline V and J ends were trimmed by 0 bases and 5 bases, with 18 bases remaining between them. The CDR3: CASSLAGGGGINNEQFF. The CDR3 region has the DNA TGTGCCAGCAGCTTGGCCGGAGGGGGGGGGATTAACAATGAGCAGTTCTTC.